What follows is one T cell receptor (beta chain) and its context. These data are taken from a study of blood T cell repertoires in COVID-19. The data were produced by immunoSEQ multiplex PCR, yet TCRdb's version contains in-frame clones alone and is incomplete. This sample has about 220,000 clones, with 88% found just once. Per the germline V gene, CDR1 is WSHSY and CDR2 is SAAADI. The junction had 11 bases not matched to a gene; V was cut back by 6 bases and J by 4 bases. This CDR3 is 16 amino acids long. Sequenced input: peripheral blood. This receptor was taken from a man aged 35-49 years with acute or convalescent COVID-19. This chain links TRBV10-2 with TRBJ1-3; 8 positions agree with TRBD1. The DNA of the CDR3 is TGCGCCAGCAGAGAGCAAACCGGGACAGGCGGAAACACCATATATTTT. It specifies CASREQTGTGGNTIYF.